The rows below give T cell receptor beta chains drawn from one sample of a study of T cell responses to AZD1222 COVID-19 vaccine. Measured with immunoSEQ multiplex PCR; TCRdb has only the in-frame clones, and not every one. The data show about 190,000 clones, more than 75% seen once. The sequencing here drew on peripheral blood, taken on day 0 of AZD1222 vaccination. Receptor source: an adult in good health. Both conserved end residues are part of each CDR3. The order of the fields is J gene, V gene, D gene, CDR3 protein, CDR3 DNA. D genes are given only for firm matches.

J: TRBJ1-4; V: TRBV12-3/TRBV12-4; D: -; CDR3: CASSSPNEKLFF; DNA: TGTGCCAGCAGTTCGCCTAATGAAAAACTGTTTTTT
J: TRBJ2-3; V: TRBV3-1/TRBV3-2; D: -; CDR3: CASSLLQVPDTQYF; DNA: TGTGCCAGCAGCCTCCTACAGGTCCCAGATACGCAGTATTTT
J: TRBJ2-1; V: TRBV5-1; D: -; CDR3: CASSLGLGGLYNEQFF; DNA: TGCGCCAGCAGCTTGGGACTAGGGGGACTTTACAATGAGCAGTTCTTC
J: TRBJ1-2; V: TRBV18; D: TRBD1; CDR3: CASSPGQGKGGYTF; DNA: TGTGCCAGCTCACCGGGACAGGGAAAGGGCGGCTACACCTTC
J: TRBJ2-7; V: TRBV6-5; D: -; CDR3: CASSSIYEQYF; DNA: TGTGCCAGCAGTTCCATCTACGAGCAGTACTTC
J: TRBJ1-2; V: TRBV2; D: -; CDR3: CASSERANYGYTF; DNA: TGTGCCAGCAGTGAAAGGGCTAACTATGGCTACACCTTC
J: TRBJ1-4; V: TRBV18; D: -; CDR3: CASSPGLKEKLFF; DNA: TGTGCCAGCTCACCGGGGTTAAAGGAAAAACTGTTTTTT
J: TRBJ1-2; V: TRBV5-4; D: -; CDR3: CASSLDPGDSRGYTF; DNA: TGTGCCAGCAGCTTGGATCCAGGCGACTCAAGGGGCTACACCTTC
J: TRBJ2-7; V: TRBV27; D: TRBD1; CDR3: CASSSLAGDREYEQYF; DNA: TGTGCCAGCAGTTCACTGGCGGGGGACAGGGAATACGAGCAGTACTTC
J: TRBJ1-3; V: TRBV21-1; D: -; CDR3: CASSTGSEKFSGNTIYF; DNA: TGTGCCAGCAGCACTGGCAGTGAGAAGTTCTCTGGAAACACCATATATTTT
J: TRBJ2-2; V: TRBV7-9; D: -; CDR3: CASSSLSGELFF; DNA: TGTGCCAGCAGCTCCCTCTCAGGGGAGCTGTTTTTT